The clone carrying this TCR beta chain was seen at least ten times. The target antigen is unknown. These data belong to a study of response to subunit inactivated influenza vaccine. Study-wide results and limits: The authors offered the suggestion that each seasonal influenza vaccination recruits few new T cells.

Via MiXCR, TCRdb re-called the RT-PCR reads, giving one row per CDR3 protein. The sample shows 490,000 or so distinct CDR3 sequences, about 7.6% of them seen only once. Trimming shortened V by 4 bases and J by 2 bases, and 12 bases separated the two germline ends. The CDR3 consists of 14 residues. CDR1 SGHRS and CDR2 YFSETQ come from the germline V gene. The TCR comes from a man in his fifties or sixties who received an inactivated influenza vaccine. The chain joins TRBV5-1 to TRBJ1-2, with no clear D. The sample in question was PBMCs from blood, obtained around 25 months after vaccination. Written as DNA, the CDR3 is TGCGCCAGCAGCCCGTCAGGAGAGAACTATGGCTACACCTTC. Its protein is CASSPSGENYGYTF.